This entry describes one TCR beta chain. The target antigen is unknown. The junction differs from germline at one of its ends, possibly a read error. This record comes from a study of tumor and adjacent non-tumor tissue in lung cancer. Study-wide background: Stage I to III disease affected approximately 11 men and roughly five women aged 31 to 76. General observations from the study: Normal lung showed higher cumulative top 100 clone frequency than tumor.

No cell sorting was done before RNA was extracted from the tissue. A modified ARM-PCR protocol with three rounds of nested PCR amplified TCRbeta. From the multiplex PCR reads, TCRdb called clonotypes with MiXCR, one entry per CDR3 protein. The table lists fewer than 130,000 distinct CDR3 sequences, under 90% of them singletons. The CDR3 is made up of 14 amino acids. Germline loops: CDR1 SQVTM, CDR2 ANQGSEA. This chain connects TRBV29-1 to TRBJ1-2; the D is unclear. The TCR was taken from a man between 65 and 79 years old with non-small cell lung cancer. The sequencing sample was made of lung tumor tissue. For the CDR3, the DNA is TGCAGCGCCGAGAAAGGGAAGGCTAACTATGGCTACGCTTTC. This sequence encodes CSAEKGKANYGYAF.